A single sample is the source of the 21 T cell receptor beta chains below, sequenced in a study of T cells expressing NK-cell markers. TCRdb re-analyzed the 5' RACE reads; it lists each CDR3 protein once, without DNA. The table lists under 600,000 distinct CDR3 sequences, with approximately 1.4% in the top ten. Material for sequencing was blood T cells: a sorted CD56 or NKG2C T cell subset, CD4+ or CD8+ T cells, or bulk PBMC T cells (not recorded which). These receptor sequences come from a woman in her fifties or sixties in good health.

The chain uses TRBV6-1 and TRBJ1-2; the TRBD1 assignment by TCRdb is unverifiable without DNA. Germline V gene data show CDR1 as MNHNS and CDR2 as SASEGT. CDR3 length equals 15 residues. The CDR3 loop reads CASTENPGRGYGYTF.

The chain couples TRBV12-3 or TRBV12-4 to TRBJ1-2. The CDR3 is 14 amino acids. CDR3 region: CASSLNTRTFPLTF.

This sequence joins TRBV6-1 and TRBJ2-5. CDR3 length: 14 amino acids. Germline lookup yields CDR1 MNHNS and CDR2 SASEGT. The CDR3 spells CASRINTVAETQYF.

The chain combines TRBV5-5 with TRBJ2-2; checking the TCRdb D call of TRBD1 is not possible without DNA. The CDR3 consists of 16 residues. CDR1 is SGHKS and CDR2 is YYEKEE in the germline V gene (reference sequence). CDR3 sequence: CASSLNPGANTGELFF.

This chain links TRBV20-1 with TRBJ1-1; TCRdb proposes TRBD1, but this gene call is untestable without DNA. The CDR3 extends over 13 amino acids. The V gene's germline CDR1 is DFQATT and CDR2 SNEGSKA (reference sequence). CDR3 protein: CSARSSPGTAAFF.

The rearrangement uses TRBV6-6 and TRBJ2-1; TCRdb's D gene call, TRBD1, goes unchecked for lack of DNA. Germline CDR1 and CDR2: MNHNY and SVGAGI (reference sequence). The CDR3 totals 14 residues. This chain's CDR3 is CASSRDRVDNEQFF.

V is TRBV5-1 and J is TRBJ2-1; TCRdb outputs TRBD1, but without DNA this stays unchecked. Germline values: CDR1 SGHRS, CDR2 YFSETQ. The CDR3 totals 16 residues. The CDR3 here is CASWTEGGGGYNEQFF.

The V call is TRBV7-9, the J call TRBJ2-7; TCRdb gives TRBD1 as the D gene, but with no DNA this cannot be confirmed. The germline gives CDR1 SEHNR, CDR2 FQNEAQ (reference sequence). This CDR3 contains 12 residues. This CDR3 is CASSLRGDRGYF.

V and J are TRBV7-2 and TRBJ1-4; checking the TCRdb D call of TRBD1 is not possible without DNA. This CDR3 has 17 residues. Germline lookup yields CDR1 SGHTA and CDR2 FQGNSA. CDR3 sequence reads: CASARGPTGATNEKLFF. The variable domain in full, with the rest retrieved from reference TRBV7-2 and TRBJ1-4, is GAGVSQSPSNKVTEKGKDVELRCDPISGHTALYWYRQSLGQGLEFLIYFQGNSAPDKSGLPSDRFSAERTGGSVSTLTIQRTQQEDSAVYLCASARGPTGATNEKLFFGSGTQLSVL.

The chain couples TRBV5-5 to TRBJ2-3; TCRdb's D call, TRBD1, is unchecked because there is no DNA. Germline lookup yields CDR1 SGHKS and CDR2 YYEKEE (reference sequence). The CDR3 spans 16 residues. The chain's CDR3 is CASSLAISGGTDTQYF.

The chain links TRBV6-2 or TRBV6-3 to TRBJ2-7. Germline V gives CDR1 MNHEY, CDR2 SVGEGT. The CDR3 covers 14 residues. This CDR3 reads CASRRTGGSYEQYF.

The rearrangement links TRBV7-9 to TRBJ2-1; TCRdb gives TRBD1 as the D gene, but with no DNA this cannot be confirmed. CDR1 SEHNR and CDR2 FQNEAQ come from the germline V gene (reference sequence). This CDR3 has 15 residues. CDR3 loop: CASSSWGTGDNEQFF.

This chain joins TRBV4-1 and TRBJ1-6. The V gene's germline CDR1 is MGHRA and CDR2 YSYEKL. The CDR3 runs to 14 residues. The CDR3 reads CASSRRIGESPLHF.

The chain links TRBV4-1 to TRBJ2-7; TCRdb outputs TRBD1, but without DNA this stays unchecked. The CDR3 spans 13 residues. Germline loops: CDR1 MGHRA, CDR2 YSYEKL. The CDR3 loop is CASSPQGYYEQYF.

V gene TRBV7-9 combines with J gene TRBJ1-2; the TCRdb call, TRBD1, lacks DNA for checking. Germline loops: CDR1 SEHNR, CDR2 FQNEAQ (reference sequence). The CDR3 runs 15 residues. The CDR3 spells CASSALQGKGDGYTF. Complete variable domain (other parts from reference TRBV7-9 and TRBJ1-2): DTGVSQNPRHKITKRGQNVTFRCDPISEHNRLYWYRQTLGQGPEFLTYFQNEAQLEKSRLLSDRFSAERPKGSFSTLEIQRTEQGDSAMYLCASSALQGKGDGYTFGSGTRLTVV.

The CDR3 protein is CASSPTGGPETQYF. The genes are TRBV2 and TRBJ2-5; TCRdb reports TRBD1, a call that lacks DNA to check it against. This CDR3 comprises 14 residues. The germline V gene has CDR1 SNHLY and CDR2 FYNNEI.

This chain joins TRBV20-1 and TRBJ2-2; the D gene TCRdb calls, TRBD2, cannot be checked with no DNA. Germline V gene data show CDR1 as DFQATT and CDR2 as SNEGSKA (reference sequence). There are 15 residues in the CDR3. CDR3: CSAHGGGSGTGELFF.

V usage is TRBV10-3 and J usage is TRBJ2-3; there is no DNA to check the TCRdb D call of TRBD2. Germline lookup yields CDR1 ENHRY and CDR2 SYGVKD. The CDR3 length is 15 residues. The chain's CDR3 is CAMSGLAGHTDTQYF.

The chain is built from TRBV29-1 and TRBJ1-2. This CDR3 region has 11 residues. The germline gives CDR1 SQVTM, CDR2 ANQGSEA. This CDR3 is CSVHVGGGYTF.

The chain couples TRBV20-1 to TRBJ2-1; no DNA is available, so the TRBD2 call from TCRdb remains unchecked. This CDR3 is built from 12 residues. Looked up from germline, CDR1 is DFQATT and CDR2 is SNEGSKA (reference sequence). CDR3 in amino acids: CSATASGHEQFF.

The V gene is TRBV11-1, the J gene TRBJ2-5; absent DNA, TCRdb's TRBD2 call cannot be checked. The germline V gene encodes CDR1 SGHAT and CDR2 FQDESV (reference sequence). The CDR3 has 16 amino acids. CDR3 sequence: CASSRVGGSIQETQYF.